This T cell receptor (beta chain) comes out of a study of CD8 T cells in ankylosing spondylitis. Only a few counts were recorded for this clonotype. Antigen unknown. Findings and caveats of the study: A TCR beta motif of under ten highly homologous variants seemed to mark ankylosing spondylitis blood.

Trimming removed 0 bases at V and 0 bases at J, with 5 bases between. Germline V gene lookup returns CDR1 LGHNA and CDR2 YNFKEQ. The CDR3 is made up of 15 amino acids. Via MiXCR, TCRdb re-called the 5' RACE reads, giving one row per CDR3 protein. The sample lists 650,000 to 800,000 distinct CDR3 sequences; over 15% were seen once. This chain links TRBV4-2 with TRBJ1-4, with unresolved D. The source material was blood, either unsorted or a sorted T cell fraction (not recorded which). The source of this sequence is a male donor with ankylosing spondylitis. CDR3 loop: CASSQERATNEKLFF. The CDR3 DNA sequence: TGTGCCAGCAGCCAAGAAAGGGCAACTAATGAAAAACTGTTTTTT.